This T cell receptor beta chain was obtained from a study of cytomegalovirus exposure and HLA in healthy donors. Details on this clone: Its target is unknown.

V gave up 6 bases and J gave up 9 bases; unmatched junction bases: 14. CDR1 is SEHNR and CDR2 is FQNEAQ in the germline V gene (reference sequence). The CDR3 consists of 17 residues. Regarding donors, all were healthy bone marrow donors. At collection, donors were nominally healthy, but unrecorded immune exposures were probable. PCR was performed using 60 Vbeta and 13 Jbeta primers. TCRdb's copy holds only in-frame clones and misses some; the assay was immunoSEQ multiplex PCR. Of 150,000 to 160,000 clones in the sample, around 70% were seen once. Study-level findings and limits: The availability of immune exposure information extended only to CMV serostatus.

Sequencing was done on a sample of PBMCs. V and J are TRBV7-9 and TRBJ2-1; 13 nucleotides align to TRBD2. The source of this sequence is a man under 40 in good health and CMV-seronegative. In DNA form, the CDR3 reads TGTGCCAGCAGTCAACTAGCGGGGGGGCCCATGGTCAGTGAGCAGTTCTTC. Its translation is CASSQLAGGPMVSEQFF.